A single sample gave rise to the 9 T cell receptor beta chains below, sequenced in a study of identical twins. TCRdb re-called the 5' RACE reads with MiXCR, one entry per CDR3 protein. This repertoire shows about 470,000 distinct CDR3 sequences, 20% to 25% found once; its top ten account for 2.9%. This same sample was also part of a study on T cells expressing NK-cell markers.

The sequenced material came from CD4+ T cells sorted from blood. These receptors all stem from a woman aged 18-35 years in good health.

In its sample, this clonotype was seen a few times. The chain recombines TRBV5-5 with TRBJ2-1, with D possibly TRBD2 on 5 matching bases. The V gene lost 2 bases and the J gene lost 0 bases, with 12 bases spanning the gap. The CDR3 is made up of 16 amino acids. Per the germline V gene, CDR1 is SGHKS and CDR2 is YYEKEE (reference sequence). Written as DNA, the CDR3 is TGTGCCAGCAGCTTCCCGGACTTATCCTCCTACAATGAGCAGTTCTTC. This sequence encodes CASSFPDLSSYNEQFF. Filled out from reference TRBV5-5 and TRBJ2-1, the complete variable domain reads DAGVTQSPTHLIKTRGQQVTLRCSPISGHKSVSWYQQVLGQGPQFIFQYYEKEERGRGNFPDRFSARQFPNYSSELNVNALLLGDSALYLCASSFPDLSSYNEQFFGPGTRLTVL.

This clonotype was observed once. J is TRBJ2-7 and V is TRBV7-2; 7 nucleotides align to TRBD2. CDR3 length equals 14 residues. J gave up 6 bases and V 6 bases, and 11 bases lay outside the gene matches. Germline loops: CDR1 SGHTA, CDR2 FQGNSA. CDR3: CASSPTSVYGEQYF. Here the CDR3 DNA reads TGTGCCAGCAGTCCCACTAGCGTGTACGGCGAGCAGTACTTC. The full variable domain, in which reference TRBV7-2 and TRBJ2-7 provide the parts outside the CDR3, is GAGVSQSPSNKVTEKGKDVELRCDPISGHTALYWYRQSLGQGLEFLIYFQGNSAPDKSGLPSDRFSAERTGGSVSTLTIQRTQQEDSAVYLCASSPTSVYGEQYFGPGTRLTVT.

This clonotype has a handful of counts. This chain uses TRBV12-3 or TRBV12-4 with TRBJ2-7, with 8 bases fitting TRBD2. This CDR3 region has 14 residues. V lost 3 bases and J lost 3; bases outside the gene matches: 4. CDR3 region: CASSLQAGGYEQYF. The CDR3 nucleotides read TGTGCCAGCAGTTTGCAGGCGGGAGGCTACGAGCAGTACTTC.

J is TRBJ2-7 and V is TRBV7-2; 10 bases line up with TRBD2. V lost 5 bases to trimming and J lost 9 bases; unmatched junction nucleotides: 16. Germline assignment: CDR1 SGHTA and CDR2 FQGNSA. The CDR3 contains 16 residues. CDR3 amino acids: CASSPNPLAGERGQYF. CDR3 nucleotides: TGTGCCAGCAGCCCAAACCCCCTAGCGGGAGAGAGGGGGCAGTACTTC.

This chain links TRBV20-1 with TRBJ2-1, with unresolved D. The CDR3 is made up of 12 amino acids. Germline CDR1 is DFQATT and CDR2 is SNEGSKA (reference sequence). Trimming removed 3 bases at V and 5 bases at J, with 8 bases between. The CDR3 DNA follows: TGCAGTGCTAGTGGACGAAACAATGAGCAGTTCTTC. This codes for CSASGRNNEQFF.

This clonotype was seen more than once but under ten times. The chain couples TRBV12-3 or TRBV12-4 to TRBJ2-2, with 10 bases identical to TRBD1. CDR3 length equals 16 residues. The J segment lost 5 bases and the V segment lost 5 bases, leaving 8 bases of the junction unmatched. The CDR3 reads CASSPYSGQGTGELFF. In DNA form, the CDR3 reads TGTGCCAGCAGTCCTTACTCGGGACAGGGGACCGGGGAGCTGTTTTTT.

The chain joins TRBV20-1 to TRBJ1-1; unclear D gene. Germline loops: CDR1 DFQATT, CDR2 SNEGSKA (reference sequence). V was pared by 2 bases and J by 8 bases, with 15 bases between. CDR3 length: 13 amino acids. CDR3 amino acids: CSARLGPSREAFF. The CDR3 DNA reads as TGCAGTGCTAGACTAGGTCCCTCGAGAGAAGCTTTCTTT.

This chain uses TRBV5-1 with TRBJ2-5; D might be TRBD1 or TRBD2, each matching 5 bases. Germline lookup yields CDR1 SGHRS and CDR2 YFSETQ. Deletions cut 0 bases from V and 6 bases from J, with 9 bases between. The CDR3 runs to 13 residues. Here the CDR3 reads CASSLEGSQTQYF. CDR3 bases: TGCGCCAGCAGCTTGGAGGGGAGCCAGACCCAGTACTTC.

The J gene is TRBJ2-1, the V gene TRBV20-1; 7 bases are a match to TRBD1. Germline V CDR1 and CDR2: DFQATT, SNEGSKA (reference sequence). V dropped 6 bases and J dropped 5; count of bases not matched to a gene: 7. This CDR3 spans 13 amino acids. The CDR3 spells CSAQEGADNEQFF. The DNA for the CDR3 is TGCAGTGCCCAAGAGGGGGCTGACAATGAGCAGTTCTTC.